Shown below are 3 T cell receptor beta chains from a single sample sequenced in a study of cytomegalovirus exposure and HLA in healthy donors. A multiplex PCR was run with 60 Vbeta primers and 13 Jbeta primers. TCRdb keeps only in-frame clones here, not all; method: immunoSEQ multiplex PCR. This table has about 170,000 clones, around 80% appearing once. The sequencing input was PBMCs. The receptors come from a male donor in good health and CMV-seronegative.

The gene calls are TRBV7-9 and TRBJ2-1; 8 bases align to TRBD2. V lost 0 bases and J lost 4; bases outside the gene matches: 2. The CDR3 length is 15 residues. Germline V lookup: CDR1 SEHNR, CDR2 FQNEAQ (reference sequence). This chain's CDR3 is CASSLATSGYNEQFF. The CDR3, as DNA: TGTGCCAGCAGCTTAGCAACTAGCGGTTACAATGAGCAGTTCTTC.

The chain couples TRBV27 to TRBJ2-7, with 8 bases that match TRBD2. Germline V gives CDR1 MNHEY, CDR2 SMNVEV (reference sequence). The J segment lost 3 bases and the V segment lost 1 base, leaving 5 bases of the junction unmatched. The CDR3 is 15 residues long. CDR3 bases: TGTGCCAGCAGTTTATACGCGGGAGGCCTCTACGAGCAGTACTTC. As protein: CASSLYAGGLYEQYF.

The V gene is TRBV11-2, the J gene TRBJ2-7, with 7 positions matching TRBD2. Germline assignment: CDR1 SGHAT and CDR2 FQNNGV. This CDR3 spans 13 amino acids. The V gene end was trimmed by 5 bases and the J gene end by 7 bases; junction bases not matched to a gene: 8. CDR3 region: CASSLVREREQYF. In DNA form, the CDR3 reads TGTGCCAGCAGCCTGGTGCGGGAGCGGGAGCAGTACTTC.